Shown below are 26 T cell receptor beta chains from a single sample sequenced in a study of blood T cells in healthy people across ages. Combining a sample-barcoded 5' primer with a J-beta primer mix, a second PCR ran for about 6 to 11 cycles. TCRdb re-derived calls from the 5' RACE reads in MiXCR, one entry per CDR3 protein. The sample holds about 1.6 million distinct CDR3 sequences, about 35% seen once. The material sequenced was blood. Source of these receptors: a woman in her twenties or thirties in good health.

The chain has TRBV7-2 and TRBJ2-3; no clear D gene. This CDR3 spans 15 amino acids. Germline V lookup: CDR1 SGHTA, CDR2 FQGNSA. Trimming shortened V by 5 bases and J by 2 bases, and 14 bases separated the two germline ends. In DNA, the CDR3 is TGTGCCAGCAGCCTCCTTGGATTCGCCACAGATACGCAGTATTTT. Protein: CASSLLGFATDTQYF.

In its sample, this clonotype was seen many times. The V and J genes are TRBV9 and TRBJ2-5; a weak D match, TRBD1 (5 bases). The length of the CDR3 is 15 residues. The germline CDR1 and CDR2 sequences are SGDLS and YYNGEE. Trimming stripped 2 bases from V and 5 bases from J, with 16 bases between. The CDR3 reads CASSVTVFKGETQYF. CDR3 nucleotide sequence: TGTGCCAGCAGCGTGACAGTGTTCAAAGGGGAGACCCAGTACTTC.

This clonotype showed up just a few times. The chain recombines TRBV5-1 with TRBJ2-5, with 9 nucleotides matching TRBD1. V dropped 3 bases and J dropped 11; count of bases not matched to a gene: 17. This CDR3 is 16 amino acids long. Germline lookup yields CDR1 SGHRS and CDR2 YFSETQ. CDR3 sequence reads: CASSSPPGTGTGEQYF. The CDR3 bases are TGCGCCAGCAGCTCGCCCCCCGGGACAGGGACGGGTGAGCAGTACTTC.

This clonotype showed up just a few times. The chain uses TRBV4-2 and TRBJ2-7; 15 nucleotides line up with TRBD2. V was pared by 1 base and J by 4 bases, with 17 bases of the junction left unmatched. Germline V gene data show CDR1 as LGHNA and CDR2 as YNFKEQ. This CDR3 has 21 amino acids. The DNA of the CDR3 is TGTGCCAGCAGCCAAGGAACGATCGGGACTAGCGGGAGGATACCTACTTACGAGCAGTACTTC. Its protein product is CASSQGTIGTSGRIPTYEQYF.

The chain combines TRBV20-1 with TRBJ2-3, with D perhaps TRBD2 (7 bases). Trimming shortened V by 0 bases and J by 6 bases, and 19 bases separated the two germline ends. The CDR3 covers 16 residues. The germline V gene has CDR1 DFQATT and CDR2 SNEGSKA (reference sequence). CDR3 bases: TGCAGTGCTAGAGAGGACGGGGGGCGGAGTCGGGATACGCAGTATTTT. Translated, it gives CSAREDGGRSRDTQYF.

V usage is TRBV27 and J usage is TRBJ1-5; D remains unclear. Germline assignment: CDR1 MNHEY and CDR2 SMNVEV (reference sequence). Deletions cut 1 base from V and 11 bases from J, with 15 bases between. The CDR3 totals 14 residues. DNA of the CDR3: TGTGCCAGCAGTTTATTGGGGAGATCTGATACCCAGCATTTT. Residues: CASSLLGRSDTQHF.

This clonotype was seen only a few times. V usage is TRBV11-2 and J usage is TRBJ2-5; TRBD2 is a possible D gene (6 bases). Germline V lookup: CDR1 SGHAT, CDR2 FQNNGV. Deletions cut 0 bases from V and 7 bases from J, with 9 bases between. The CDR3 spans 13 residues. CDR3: CASSLEGGGTQYF. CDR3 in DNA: TGTGCCAGCAGCTTAGAGGGGGGAGGGACCCAGTACTTC.

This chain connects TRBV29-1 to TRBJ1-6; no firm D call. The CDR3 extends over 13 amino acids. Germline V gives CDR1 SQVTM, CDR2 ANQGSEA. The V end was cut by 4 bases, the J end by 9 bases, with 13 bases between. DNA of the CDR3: TGCAGCGTTGGAGAGGGAGGAAGTTCACCCCTCCACTTT. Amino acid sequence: CSVGEGGSSPLHF.

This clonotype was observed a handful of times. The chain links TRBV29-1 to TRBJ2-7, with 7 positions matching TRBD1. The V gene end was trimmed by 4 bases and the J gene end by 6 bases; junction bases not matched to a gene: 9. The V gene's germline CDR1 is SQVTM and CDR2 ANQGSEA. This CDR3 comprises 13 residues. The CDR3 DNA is TGCAGCGTTGTTGGTCAGGGGGAGTTCGAGCAGTACTTC. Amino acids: CSVVGQGEFEQYF.

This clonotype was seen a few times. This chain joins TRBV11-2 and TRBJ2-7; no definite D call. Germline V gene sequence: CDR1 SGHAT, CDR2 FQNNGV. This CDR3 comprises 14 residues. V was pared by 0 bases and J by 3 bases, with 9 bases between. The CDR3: CASSLEARSYEQYF. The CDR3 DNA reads TGTGCCAGCAGCTTAGAAGCTAGAAGCTACGAGCAGTACTTC.

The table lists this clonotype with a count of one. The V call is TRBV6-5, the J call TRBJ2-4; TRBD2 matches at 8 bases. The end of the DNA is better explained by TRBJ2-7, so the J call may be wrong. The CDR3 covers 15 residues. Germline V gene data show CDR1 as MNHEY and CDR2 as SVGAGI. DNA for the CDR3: TGTGCCAGCAGTTACTCACTAGCGGACACCTACGAGCAGTACTTC. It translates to CASSYSLADTYEQYF.

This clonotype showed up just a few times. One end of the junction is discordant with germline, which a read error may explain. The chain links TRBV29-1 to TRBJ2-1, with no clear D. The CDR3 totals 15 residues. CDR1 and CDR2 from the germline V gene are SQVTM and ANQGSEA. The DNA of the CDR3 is TGCAGCATTGACCGAGGCACTACCACCTACAATGAGCAGTTCTTC. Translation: CSIDRGTTTYNEQFF.

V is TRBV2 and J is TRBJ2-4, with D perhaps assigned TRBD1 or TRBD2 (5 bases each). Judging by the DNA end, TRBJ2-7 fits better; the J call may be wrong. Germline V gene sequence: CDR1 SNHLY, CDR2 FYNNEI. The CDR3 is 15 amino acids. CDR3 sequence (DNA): TGTGCCAGCAGTGGGGGACCTGACAGAGCCTACGAGCAGTACTTC. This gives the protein CASSGGPDRAYEQYF.

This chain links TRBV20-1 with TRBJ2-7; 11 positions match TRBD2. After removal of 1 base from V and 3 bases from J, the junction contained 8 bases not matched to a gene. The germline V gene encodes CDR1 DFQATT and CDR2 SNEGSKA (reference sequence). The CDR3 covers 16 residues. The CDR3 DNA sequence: TGCAGTGCTAGAGTTCTAGCGGGAGGTACCCTCTACGAGCAGTACTTC. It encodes CSARVLAGGTLYEQYF.

The CDR3 bases are TGTGCCAGCAGGTCCCGGGGTGGCACTGAAGCTTTCTTT. The encoded protein is CASRSRGGTEAFF. V gene TRBV6-1 combines with J gene TRBJ1-1; D gene uncertain. The CDR3 loop spans 13 amino acids. Germline assignment: CDR1 MNHNS and CDR2 SASEGT. Trimming removed 6 bases from V and 4 bases from J, with 12 bases in between.

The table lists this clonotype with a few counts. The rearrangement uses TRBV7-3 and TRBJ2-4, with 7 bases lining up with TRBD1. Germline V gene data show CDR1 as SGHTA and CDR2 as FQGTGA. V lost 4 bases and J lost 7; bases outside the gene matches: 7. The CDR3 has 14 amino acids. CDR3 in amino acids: CASSSHRGSNIQYF. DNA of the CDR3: TGTGCCAGCAGCTCCCACAGGGGTTCTAACATTCAGTACTTC.

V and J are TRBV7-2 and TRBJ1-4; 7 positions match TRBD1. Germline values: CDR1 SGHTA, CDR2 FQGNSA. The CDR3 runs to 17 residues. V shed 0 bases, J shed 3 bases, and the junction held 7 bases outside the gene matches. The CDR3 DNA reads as TGTGCCAGCAGCTTAGCATTTGCGGGACAGCCTAATGAAAAACTGTTTTTT. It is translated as CASSLAFAGQPNEKLFF.

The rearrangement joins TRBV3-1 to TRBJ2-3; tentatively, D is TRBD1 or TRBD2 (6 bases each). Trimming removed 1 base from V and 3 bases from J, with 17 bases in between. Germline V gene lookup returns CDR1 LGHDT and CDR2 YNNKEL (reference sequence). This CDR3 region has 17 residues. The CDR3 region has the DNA TGTGCCAGCAGCCAAGTACAGGGAGGTTGGAGGACAGATACGCAGTATTTT. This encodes CASSQVQGGWRTDTQYF.

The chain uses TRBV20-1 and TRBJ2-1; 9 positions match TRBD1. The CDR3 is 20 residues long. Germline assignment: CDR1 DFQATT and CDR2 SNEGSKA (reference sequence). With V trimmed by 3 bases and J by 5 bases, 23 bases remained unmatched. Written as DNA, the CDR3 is TGCAGTGCTAGGCGCCTTCGACAGGGGGTAAAGACAGCGTTTGACAATGAGCAGTTCTTC. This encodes CSARRLRQGVKTAFDNEQFF.

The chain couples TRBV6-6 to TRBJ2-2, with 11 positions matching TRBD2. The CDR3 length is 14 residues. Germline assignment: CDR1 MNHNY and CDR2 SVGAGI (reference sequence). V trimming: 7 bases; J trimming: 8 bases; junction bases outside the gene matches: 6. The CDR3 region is CASIMTSGAGELFF. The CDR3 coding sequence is TGTGCCAGCATTATGACTAGCGGGGCTGGGGAGCTGTTTTTT.

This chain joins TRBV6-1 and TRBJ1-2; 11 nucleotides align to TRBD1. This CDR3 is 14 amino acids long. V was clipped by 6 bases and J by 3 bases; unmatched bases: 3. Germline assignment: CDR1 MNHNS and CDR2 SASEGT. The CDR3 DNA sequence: TGTGCCAGCAGGGACAGGGGGCGGCACTATGGCTACACCTTC. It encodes CASRDRGRHYGYTF.

The CDR3 is CASSPRTSGIFPVADTQYF. In DNA, the CDR3 is TGTGCCAGCAGTCCTAGGACTAGCGGGATCTTCCCGGTGGCAGATACGCAGTATTTT. The J gene is TRBJ2-3, the V gene TRBV12-3 or TRBV12-4, with 12 bases lining up with TRBD2. CDR3 length equals 19 residues. The V and J ends lost 5 bases and 4 bases, in that order; junction bases with no gene match: 16.

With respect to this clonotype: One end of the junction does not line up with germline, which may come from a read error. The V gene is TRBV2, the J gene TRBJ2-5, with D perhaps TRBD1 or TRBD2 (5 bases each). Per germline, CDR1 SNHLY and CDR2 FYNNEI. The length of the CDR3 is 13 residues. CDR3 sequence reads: CTSHGAWAETQYF. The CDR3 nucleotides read TGCACCTCACACGGGGCTTGGGCGGAGACCCAGTACTTC.

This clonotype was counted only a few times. The CDR3 protein is CASSAPGTGGGYTF. Here the CDR3 DNA reads TGCGCCAGCAGCGCCCCCGGGACAGGGGGTGGCTACACCTTC. The V call is TRBV5-1, the J call TRBJ1-2; 11 nucleotides agree with TRBD1. Germline trimming cut 4 bases from V and 7 bases from J; bases unmatched to any gene: 6. The V gene's germline CDR1 is SGHRS and CDR2 YFSETQ. The CDR3 loop spans 14 amino acids.

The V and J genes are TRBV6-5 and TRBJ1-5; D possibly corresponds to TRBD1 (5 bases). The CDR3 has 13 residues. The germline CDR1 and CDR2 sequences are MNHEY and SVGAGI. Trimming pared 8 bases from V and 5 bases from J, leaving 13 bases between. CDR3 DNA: TGTGCCAGCGGTCCGGGACTCTATCAGCCCCAGCATTTT. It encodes CASGPGLYQPQHF.

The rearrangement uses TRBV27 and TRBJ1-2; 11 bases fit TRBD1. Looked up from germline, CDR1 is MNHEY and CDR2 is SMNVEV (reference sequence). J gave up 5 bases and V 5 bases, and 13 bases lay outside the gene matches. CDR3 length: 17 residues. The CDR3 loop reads CASSPGRDRGKHYGYTF. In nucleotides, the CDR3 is TGTGCCAGCAGTCCGGGGCGGGACAGGGGGAAACATTATGGCTACACCTTC.